The 25 T cell receptor beta chains below all came from one sample that was sequenced in a study of cytomegalovirus exposure and HLA in healthy donors (dated 2017 in TCRdb). Libraries were made using the immunoSEQ multiplex PCR assay. A mixture of 60 forward primers for TCR Vbeta segments and 13 reverse primers for TCR Jbeta segments was used in the multiplex PCR. The source is immuneACCESS, and TCRdb retained only in-frame sequences with V and J called. Part of the clones is not carried over; for the studies checked, unresolved V genes explain less than half of this, and the remainder is unexplained. The sample table contains around 120,000 clones; only one count was recorded for more than 65% of them. The biggest ten clones account for roughly 2.6% of the sample. The sample consisted of PBMCs. The origin of the receptors is a man in his fifties in good health and CMV-seronegative.

V usage is TRBV7-2 and J usage is TRBJ1-2; D uncertain. In germline, CDR1 is SGHTA, CDR2 FQGNSA. CDR3 size: 14 residues. V lost 1 base, J lost 4 bases, and 10 bases lay in between. The CDR3 DNA follows: TGTGCCAGCAGCTTAGTTGTTGGAGCCTATGGCTACACCTTC. It specifies CASSLVVGAYGYTF.

The chain uses TRBV6-1 and TRBJ2-7, with 8 nucleotides matching TRBD2. V shed 10 bases and J 4 bases; nucleotides not matched to a gene: 9. This CDR3 region has 13 residues. CDR1 is MNHNS, CDR2 SASEGT, per germline. CDR3 sequence: CATVRGESYEQYF. In nucleotides, the CDR3 is TGTGCCACGGTGCGGGGGGAAAGTTACGAGCAGTACTTC.

This clone was seen a few times. V usage is TRBV7-9 and J usage is TRBJ1-1, with unresolved D. V shed 2 bases and J shed 7 bases, with 11 bases lying between them. CDR1 and CDR2 (germline): SEHNR, FQNEAQ (reference sequence). There are 13 residues in the CDR3. CDR3 in amino acids: CASSLIAYREAFF. DNA of the CDR3: TGTGCCAGCAGCTTAATAGCATATCGTGAAGCTTTCTTT.

The chain uses TRBV5-6 and TRBJ2-5; 7 nucleotides line up with TRBD2. This CDR3 has 16 amino acids. Germline V gives CDR1 SGHDT, CDR2 YYEEEE. The V gene end was trimmed by 0 bases and the J gene end by 3 bases; junction bases not matched to a gene: 8. The CDR3 here is CASSLGLWGGEETQYF. The CDR3 DNA reads as TGTGCCAGCAGCTTGGGTCTTTGGGGGGGGGAAGAGACCCAGTACTTC. The full variable domain, rest sourced from reference TRBV5-6 and TRBJ2-5, is DAGVTQSPTHLIKTRGQQVTLRCSPKSGHDTVSWYQQALGQGPQFIFQYYEEEERQRGNFPDRFSGHQFPNYSSELNVNALLLGDSALYLCASSLGLWGGEETQYFGPGTRLLVL.

The chain joins TRBV29-1 to TRBJ1-2, with D possibly TRBD1 on 6 matching bases. Germline CDR1 reads SQVTM; CDR2 reads ANQGSEA. The V end lost 4 bases, the J end lost 2 bases, and 11 bases lay between the germline ends. This CDR3 has 13 amino acids. CDR3 in DNA: TGCAGCGTTGGTACAGGGACCAACTATGGCTACACCTTC. Translation gives CSVGTGTNYGYTF.

The chain combines TRBV5-1 with TRBJ1-4; D may be TRBD1 (5 bases). CDR1 and CDR2 from the germline V gene are SGHRS and YFSETQ. This CDR3 region has 15 residues. Trimming shortened V by 4 bases and J by 3 bases, and 13 bases separated the two germline ends. The CDR3 reads CASSAREVANEKLFF. CDR3 nucleotides: TGCGCCAGCAGCGCCAGGGAGGTGGCTAATGAAAAACTGTTTTTT. The full variable domain, rest sourced from reference TRBV5-1 and TRBJ1-4, is KAGVTQTPRYLIKTRGQQVTLSCSPISGHRSVSWYQQTPGQGLQFLFEYFSETQRNKGNFPGRFSGRQFSNSRSEMNVSTLELGDSALYLCASSAREVANEKLFFGSGTQLSVL.

This clone was found a few times. Other DNA sequences of this sample code for an identical CDR3. The chain combines TRBV10-3 with TRBJ1-3, with D tentatively TRBD1 (6 bases). The CDR3 has 15 residues. Germline CDR1 and CDR2: ENHRY and SYGVKD. Trimming took off 6 bases at V and 0 bases at J, with 12 bases between the two ends. The CDR3 reads CAISRQALSGNTIYF. The DNA of the CDR3 is TGTGCCATCAGCAGACAGGCCCTCTCTGGAAACACCATATATTTT.

The chain is built from TRBV9 and TRBJ1-1; D is unresolved. This CDR3 region has 14 residues. V was cut by 0 bases and J by 4 bases, with 10 bases left in between. Germline V CDR1 and CDR2: SGDLS, YYNGEE. The DNA for the CDR3 is TGTGCCAGCAGCGTAGTGTCCGGGAGCACTGAAGCTTTCTTT. Translated: CASSVVSGSTEAFF. The full variable domain, with the rest looked up from reference TRBV9 and TRBJ1-1, is DSGVTQTPKHLITATGQRVTLRCSPRSGDLSVYWYQQSLDQGLQFLIQYYNGEERAKGNILERFSAQQFPDLHSELNLSSLELGDSALYFCASSVVSGSTEAFFGQGTRLTVV.

This chain links TRBV6-5 with TRBJ2-1; a possible D gene is TRBD2 (6 bases). The CDR3 sequence is 15 residues long. Germline V gives CDR1 MNHEY, CDR2 SVGAGI. V was clipped by 6 bases and J by 9 bases, with 21 bases between them. The CDR3 coding sequence is TGTGCCAGCAGACCGGGGGACCTCGCCAAAGTTGAGCAGTTCTTC. As protein: CASRPGDLAKVEQFF.

The chain employs TRBV18 and TRBJ2-5; 9 bases align to TRBD1. The last part of the DNA fits TRBJ2-7 better; the J call may be wrong. The CDR3 covers 16 residues. CDR1 and CDR2 (germline): KGHSH, LQKENI. Written as DNA, the CDR3 is TGTGCCAGCTCACCTCTTGGGGGACAGGGCTCCTACGAGCAGTACTTC. This encodes CASSPLGGQGSYEQYF.

The chain uses TRBV5-5 and TRBJ2-7, with 12 bases aligning to TRBD2. Germline assignment: CDR1 SGHKS and CDR2 YYEKEE (reference sequence). CDR3 length: 15 amino acids. V dropped 4 bases and J dropped 2; count of bases not matched to a gene: 4. CDR3 DNA sequence: TGTGCCAGCAGCCCCGGACTAGCGGGGACCTACGAGCAGTACTTC. It codes for CASSPGLAGTYEQYF.

The V and J genes are TRBV19 and TRBJ2-1; TRBD2 might be the D (6 bases). The germline gives CDR1 LNHDA, CDR2 SQIVND (reference sequence). The CDR3 sequence is 14 residues long. Trimming pared 10 bases from V and 7 bases from J, leaving 20 bases between. CDR3 region: CATRAGKGRNEQFF. CDR3 nucleotide sequence: TGTGCCACGCGAGCGGGTAAAGGGCGGAATGAGCAGTTCTTC.

In nucleotides, the CDR3 is TGTGCCAGCAGCTTTTCAGGGGCGGATGAAAAACTGTTTTTT. Protein product: CASSFSGADEKLFF. V gene TRBV5-4 combines with J gene TRBJ1-4; maybe TRBD1 (6 bases). V was shortened by 2 bases and J by 6 bases, with 11 bases between the two germline ends. CDR3 length equals 14 residues. Germline CDR1 is SGHNT and CDR2 is YYREEE (reference sequence).

The V and J genes are TRBV27 and TRBJ2-1, with TRBD2 identical over 8 bases. The CDR3 contains 16 residues. The V segment lost 1 base and the J segment 3 bases; nucleotides outside the gene matches: 5. In germline, CDR1 is MNHEY, CDR2 SMNVEV (reference sequence). CDR3 DNA sequence: TGTGCCAGCAGTTTATGGGGTACTAGCGGCTACAATGAGCAGTTCTTC. Translating gives CASSLWGTSGYNEQFF.

The V gene is TRBV2, the J gene TRBJ1-2; D remains ambiguous. This CDR3 has 11 amino acids. The germline V gene has CDR1 SNHLY and CDR2 FYNNEI. V was trimmed by 2 bases and J by 5 bases, leaving 3 bases between them. The DNA for the CDR3 is TGTGCCAGCAGTGAACAGTATGGCTACACCTTC. Amino acid sequence: CASSEQYGYTF.

CDR3 sequence reads: CASRPDRGGAEAFF. The CDR3 DNA reads TGCGCCAGCAGACCTGACAGGGGGGGCGCTGAAGCTTTCTTT. The rearrangement joins TRBV5-1 to TRBJ1-1; 9 positions match TRBD1. V lost 5 bases and J lost 6; bases outside the gene matches: 8. The germline V gene has CDR1 SGHRS and CDR2 YFSETQ. The CDR3 has 14 amino acids.

The chain joins TRBV6-5 to TRBJ1-1; weak D call: TRBD1 (5 bases). The germline V and J ends were trimmed by 6 bases and 4 bases, with 12 bases remaining between them. CDR1 is MNHEY, CDR2 SVGAGI, per germline. This CDR3 comprises 13 residues. CDR3 DNA: TGTGCCAGCAGCCCCGGGGGGGTCACTGAAGCTTTCTTT. Its protein is CASSPGGVTEAFF.

V usage is TRBV10-2 and J usage is TRBJ2-3; D perhaps matches TRBD2 (5 bases). The V end lost 4 bases, the J end lost 1 base, and 6 bases lay between the germline ends. The CDR3 runs to 13 residues. Germline V gene sequence: CDR1 WSHSY, CDR2 SAAADI. The CDR3, as DNA: TGCGCCAGCAGTGGGACTCGCACAGATACGCAGTATTTT. Encoded protein: CASSGTRTDTQYF.

This chain uses TRBV6-1 with TRBJ2-1, with 9 nucleotides matching TRBD1. CDR3 length: 14 residues. Trimming cost V 8 bases and J 7 bases; bases outside gene matches: 9. Germline V gives CDR1 MNHNS, CDR2 SASEGT. The CDR3 sequence: CASAGQGPPNEQFF. The CDR3 bases are TGTGCCAGCGCGGGACAGGGACCCCCAAATGAGCAGTTCTTC.

The chain carries TRBV7-2 and TRBJ2-7; TRBD1 aligns across 9 bases. V lost 6 bases, J lost 3 bases, and 3 bases stayed unmatched. Per the germline V gene, CDR1 is SGHTA and CDR2 is FQGNSA. The CDR3 is made up of 13 amino acids. This chain's CDR3 is CASSLTGGYEQYF. As DNA, the CDR3 is TGTGCCAGCAGTTTGACAGGGGGCTACGAGCAGTACTTC.

The chain carries TRBV14 and TRBJ1-2; 8 bases match TRBD1. The germline gives CDR1 SGHDN, CDR2 FVKESK. Trimming removed 1 base from V and 6 bases from J; junction bases left unmatched: 4. The length of the CDR3 is 14 residues. CDR3 DNA sequence: TGTGCCAGCAGCCAAGTGGACAGGGTCCATGGCTACACCTTC. Translating it yields CASSQVDRVHGYTF.

For this clone: At one end the junction does not follow the germline gene, possibly because of a read error. The identical CDR3 is also encoded by other nucleotide sequences in the sample. The chain uses TRBV7-9 and TRBJ1-6; 8 nucleotides align to TRBD1. Germline V gene lookup returns CDR1 SEHNR and CDR2 FQNEAQ (reference sequence). The CDR3 length is 14 residues. CDR3 amino acids: CASSFGQGNSPLHF. The CDR3 DNA is TGTGCCAGCAGCTTCGGACAGGGCAATTCCCCCCTCCACTTT.

This chain uses TRBV7-8 with TRBJ2-5, with a weak D call TRBD1 (6 bases). The ends were cut back, 5 bases at V and 2 bases at J, with 24 bases in the middle. The CDR3 runs to 18 residues. Per the germline V gene, CDR1 is SGHVS and CDR2 is FQNEAQ. The CDR3 sequence: CASSPRPTGTLGQETQYF. The CDR3 DNA reads as TGTGCCAGCAGCCCCCGCCCTACCGGGACACTGGGGCAAGAGACCCAGTACTTC. The full variable domain, with the rest looked up from reference TRBV7-8 and TRBJ2-5, is GAGVSQSPRYKVAKRGQDVALRCDPISGHVSLFWYQQALGQGPEFLTYFQNEAQLDKSGLPSDRFFAERPEGSVSTLKIQRTQQEDSAVYLCASSPRPTGTLGQETQYFGPGTRLLVL.

The table lists this clone with a count of one. The genes are TRBV6-5 and TRBJ1-6; D is unresolved. The CDR3 extends over 15 amino acids. The V gene's germline CDR1 is MNHEY and CDR2 SVGAGI. Trimming left V 3 bases short and J 6 bases short, with 12 bases between. The CDR3 loop is CASSYEGWVNSPLHF. In DNA, the CDR3 is TGTGCCAGCAGTTATGAGGGATGGGTTAATTCACCCCTCCACTTT.

J is TRBJ2-1 and V is TRBV6-5; 7 bases map to TRBD1. Germline trimming cut 4 bases from V and 2 bases from J; bases unmatched to any gene: 8. CDR3 size: 16 residues. Germline CDR1 reads MNHEY; CDR2 reads SVGAGI. CDR3 nucleotides: TGTGCCAGCAGTTTCCCCACGGGACAGCCCTACAATGAGCAGTTCTTC. Translating gives CASSFPTGQPYNEQFF.